This is a list of T cell receptor beta chains from one sample in a study of shared clonotypes between healthy human individuals. Profiling relied on immunoSEQ multiplex PCR, and the TCRdb table lists in-frame clones only, not all of them. In the table there are about a million clones, 77% of which are singletons. Sequences were obtained from memory CD4+ T cells from PBMCs. The origin of the receptors is a man younger than 35 in good health. Some clones in this sample may be carry-over from other donors' samples. The CDR3 runs from the conserved cysteine through the conserved F or W. A D gene is named only where the DNA matches it firmly. Clone size is given for some rows only: seen once, a few or many times, or a class if the clone is expanded.

V	size	J	D	CDR3	DNA
TRBV5-8	.	TRBJ2-1	TRBD2	CASSRPGLAGDEQFF	TGTGCCAGCAGCCGGCCGGGACTAGCGGGAGACGAGCAGTTCTTC
TRBV28	.	TRBJ1-2	TRBD1	CASRALTGIYGYTF	TGTGCCAGCAGAGCTCTGACAGGGATTTATGGCTACACCTTC
TRBV7-2	.	TRBJ2-3	TRBD2	CASSSLAGVVDTQYF	TGTGCCAGCAGCTCCCTAGCGGGAGTAGTAGATACGCAGTATTTT
TRBV5-1	.	TRBJ2-7	TRBD2	CASSLAPTSGDYEQYF	TGCGCCAGCAGCTTGGCCCCGACTAGCGGGGACTACGAGCAGTACTTC
TRBV7-9	once	TRBJ2-1	.	CASSLRLVTYNEQFF	TGTGCCAGCAGCTTAAGGCTAGTCACCTACAATGAGCAGTTCTTC
TRBV2	once	TRBJ1-3	.	CASTTQDGAPVEYF	TGTGCCAGCACAACCCAAGACGGTGCCCCCGTGGAATACTTT
TRBV7-3	.	TRBJ2-5	.	CASSTQYQETQYF	TGTGCCAGCAGCACTCAATACCAAGAGACCCAGTACTTC
TRBV6-5	.	TRBJ1-5	TRBD1	CASSRKTGGNQPQHF	TGTGCCAGCAGTCGTAAGACAGGGGGTAATCAGCCCCAGCATTTT
TRBV9	.	TRBJ2-6	TRBD1	CASSVSTGAGANVLTF	TGTGCCAGCAGCGTATCGACAGGGGCCGGGGCCAACGTCCTGACTTTC
TRBV6-1	once	TRBJ1-3	.	CAGGFLGGNTIYF	TGTGCCGGTGGATTCTTAGGTGGAAACACCATATATTTT
TRBV28	few	TRBJ1-1	TRBD1	CASRDDRVEAFF	TGTGCCAGCAGAGACGACAGGGTTGAGGCTTTCTTT
TRBV5-8	.	TRBJ2-4	.	CASSLEVAQLAKNIQYF	TGTGCCAGCAGCTTGGAGGTAGCCCAACTAGCCAAAAACATTCAGTACTTC
TRBV11-2	.	TRBJ2-1	TRBD2	CASSSLGGVTYNEQFF	TGTGCCAGCAGCTCCCTTGGGGGGGTTACCTACAATGAGCAGTTCTTC
TRBV27	.	TRBJ2-7	.	CASSFYRDGGEQYF	TGTGCCAGCAGTTTTTACAGGGATGGAGGCGAGCAGTACTTC
TRBV29-1	.	TRBJ1-4	TRBD1	CSVVTTGGGNEKLFF	TGCAGCGTCGTAACGACAGGGGGGGGTAATGAAAAACTGTTTTTT
TRBV7-8	few	TRBJ1-1	.	CASRKGELTNTEAFF	TGTGCCAGCAGGAAAGGGGAACTTACTAACACTGAAGCTTTCTTT
TRBV7-2	.	TRBJ2-1	.	CASSLDSARDEQFF	TGTGCCAGCAGCTTAGACTCAGCGCGCGATGAGCAGTTCTTC
TRBV28	.	TRBJ2-5	TRBD1	CASSHSSLTGRETQYF	TGTGCCAGCAGTCACTCTTCATTGACAGGGCGGGAGACCCAGTACTTC
TRBV28	.	TRBJ1-1	.	CASRRGGPNTEAFF	TGTGCCAGCAGGCGAGGGGGTCCTAACACTGAAGCTTTCTTT
TRBV28	many	TRBJ2-1	TRBD2	CASNPVGGSINNEQFF	TGTGCCAGCAACCCCGTCGGCGGGAGTATAAACAATGAGCAGTTCTTC
TRBV7-2	.	TRBJ2-3	.	CASSPPSLAAQYF	TGTGCCAGCAGCCCCCCTTCCCTGGCGGCGCAGTATTTT
TRBV11-2	few	TRBJ2-1	.	CASSKRSGGYNEQFF	TGTGCCAGCAGCAAACGCTCTGGGGGGTACAATGAGCAGTTCTTC
TRBV30	.	TRBJ1-3	TRBD1	CAGQGSGNTIYF	TGTGCCGGACAGGGTTCTGGAAACACCATATATTTT
TRBV5-4	few	TRBJ2-2	.	CASSLDPTLNTGELFF	TGTGCCAGCAGCTTGGATCCGACTCTAAACACCGGGGAGCTGTTTTTT
TRBV2	.	TRBJ2-5	TRBD1	CASSPGTGVQETQYF	TGTGCCAGCAGTCCCGGGACAGGGGTACAAGAGACCCAGTACTTC
TRBV5-6	.	TRBJ2-3	.	CASSLGPARTDTQYF	TGTGCCAGCAGCTTGGGGCCAGCCCGCACAGATACGCAGTATTTT
TRBV7-3	.	TRBJ2-2	TRBD2	CASSQGAGLAGGDTGELFF	TGTGCCAGCAGCCAAGGGGCCGGACTAGCGGGAGGGGACACCGGGGAGCTGTTTTTT
TRBV4-3	once	TRBJ2-7	TRBD2	CASSQGTSGIPHEQYF	TGCGCCAGCAGCCAAGGGACTAGCGGGATCCCGCACGAGCAGTACTTC
TRBV27	.	TRBJ2-5	TRBD2	CASSSPTSGSRETQYF	TGTGCCAGCAGTAGTCCCACTAGCGGGAGCCGAGAGACCCAGTACTTC
TRBV6-5	.	TRBJ1-3	.	CASSTGFGNTIYF	TGTGCCAGCAGCACAGGATTCGGAAACACCATATATTTT
TRBV2	.	TRBJ2-7	TRBD1	CASRLGQGAAYEQYF	TGTGCCAGCAGGTTGGGACAGGGGGCGGCCTACGAGCAGTACTTC
TRBV9	.	TRBJ2-3	.	CASSVDDTQYF	TGTGCCAGCAGCGTCGATGATACGCAGTATTTT
TRBV7-2	.	TRBJ2-3	.	CASIRTDTQYF	TGTGCCAGCATACGCACAGATACGCAGTATTTT
TRBV5-6	.	TRBJ1-5	.	CASSLRSLSNQPQHF	TGTGCCAGCAGCTTGAGGAGCCTTAGCAATCAGCCCCAGCATTTT
TRBV7-2	.	TRBJ1-3	.	CASSLGGGSSRNTIYF	TGTGCCAGCAGCTTAGGAGGGGGATCTTCTCGGAACACCATATATTTT
TRBV6-4	.	TRBJ2-2	TRBD1	CASSPRQGRGTGELFF	TGTGCCAGCAGCCCGCGACAGGGGCGAGGCACCGGGGAGCTGTTTTTT
TRBV29-1	once	TRBJ1-3	.	CSVGTNSGNTIYF	TGCAGCGTAGGGACAAACTCTGGAAACACCATATATTTT
TRBV7-3	.	TRBJ2-3	.	CASSLYGVKDTQYF	TGTGCCAGCAGCTTATATGGGGTAAAGGATACGCAGTATTTT
TRBV28	.	TRBJ1-3	.	CASTGTLGHGNTIYF	TGTGCCAGCACGGGTACGTTAGGCCACGGGAACACCATATATTTT
TRBV28	.	TRBJ1-2	.	CASSWAGTVNYGYTF	TGTGCCAGCAGTTGGGCCGGGACCGTCAACTATGGCTACACCTTC
TRBV5-1	.	TRBJ2-5	.	CASSLDQGAETQYF	TGCGCCAGCAGCTTGGATCAGGGTGCGGAGACCCAGTACTTC
TRBV7-2	few	TRBJ2-5	.	CASSFHQETQYF	TGTGCCAGCAGCTTCCACCAAGAGACCCAGTACTTC
TRBV27	.	TRBJ2-2	TRBD2	CASSPPLGSGRAWTGELFF	TGTGCCAGCAGTCCCCCCCTCGGTAGCGGGAGGGCGTGGACCGGGGAGCTGTTTTTT
TRBV2	.	TRBJ1-5	.	CASSGAGLQQGSWLVYNQPQHF	TGTGCCAGCAGTGGGGCCGGATTACAACAGGGTTCTTGGCTCGTGTACAATCAGCCCCAGCATTTT
TRBV7-9	.	TRBJ2-7	.	CASVRDTPPYEQYF	TGTGCCAGCGTGAGGGACACACCGCCCTACGAGCAGTACTTC
TRBV6-1	.	TRBJ1-1	.	CASSVDGANTEAFF	TGTGCCAGCAGTGTAGACGGGGCGAACACTGAAGCTTTCTTT
TRBV4-2	.	TRBJ2-4	.	CASSQEGSGFQSIQYF	TGTGCCAGCAGCCAGGAAGGGTCCGGATTTCAAAGCATTCAGTACTTC
TRBV21-1	.	TRBJ1-6	.	CASRGQGDNSPLHF	TGTGCCAGCAGGGGCCAGGGGGATAATTCACCCCTCCACTTT
TRBV11-2	.	TRBJ1-4	.	CASSLLSGVSEKLFF	TGTGCCAGCAGCTTATTATCCGGGGTTAGTGAAAAACTGTTTTTT
TRBV7-9	.	TRBJ1-2	.	CASSRDGGGGYTF	TGTGCCAGCAGCCGGGACGGAGGAGGTGGCTACACCTTC